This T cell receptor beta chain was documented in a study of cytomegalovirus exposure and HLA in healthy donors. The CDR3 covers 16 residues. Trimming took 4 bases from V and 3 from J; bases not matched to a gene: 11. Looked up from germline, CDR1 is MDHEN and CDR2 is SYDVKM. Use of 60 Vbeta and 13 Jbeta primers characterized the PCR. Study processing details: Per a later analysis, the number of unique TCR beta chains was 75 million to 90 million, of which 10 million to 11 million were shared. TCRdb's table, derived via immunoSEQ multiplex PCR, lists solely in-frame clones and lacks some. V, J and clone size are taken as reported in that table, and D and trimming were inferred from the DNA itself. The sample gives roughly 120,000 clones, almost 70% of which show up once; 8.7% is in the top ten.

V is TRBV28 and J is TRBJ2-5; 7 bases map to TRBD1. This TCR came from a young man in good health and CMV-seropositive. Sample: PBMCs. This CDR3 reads CASSSYSGDREETQYF. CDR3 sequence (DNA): TGTGCCAGCAGTTCCTACTCTGGGGACAGAGAAGAGACCCAGTACTTC.